Following are 28 T cell receptor beta chains from one sample sequenced in a study of cytomegalovirus exposure and HLA in healthy donors. Clones were read by immunoSEQ multiplex PCR, and TCRdb kept only the in-frame ones, dropping some. Counted here are under 70,000 clones, around nine tenths occurring once; the ten biggest clones make up over 1.5%. Sequencing input: PBMCs. The receptors were sampled from a woman aged 18-35 years in good health and CMV-seronegative.

V and J are TRBV4-2 and TRBJ2-5; 11 positions agree with TRBD2. V dropped 3 bases and J dropped 5; count of bases not matched to a gene: 5. Germline V gene data show CDR1 as LGHNA and CDR2 as YNFKEQ. This CDR3 has 15 residues. The CDR3, as DNA: TGTGCCAGCAGCCAGTTAGCGGGGGGGCCTGAGACCCAGTACTTC. Its translation is CASSQLAGGPETQYF.

This rearrangement joins TRBV25-1 to TRBJ2-1; 7 nucleotides align to TRBD2. The CDR3 is 15 residues long. V shed 6 bases, J shed 0 bases, and the junction held 5 bases outside the gene matches. CDR1 is MGHDK, CDR2 SYGVNS, per germline. CDR3 DNA sequence: TGTGCCAGCAGATCGAGCGGGGCCTCCTACAATGAGCAGTTCTTC. It yields the protein CASRSSGASYNEQFF.

The chain joins TRBV7-8 to TRBJ1-1; TRBD1 matches 7 bases. Per germline, CDR1 SGHVS and CDR2 FQNEAQ. CDR3 length: 14 amino acids. The junction had 5 bases not matched to a gene; V was cut back by 5 bases and J by 2 bases. The CDR3 protein is CASSTPGGNTEAFF. The CDR3 DNA follows: TGTGCCAGCAGCACACCAGGGGGTAACACTGAAGCTTTCTTT.

The V call is TRBV7-9, the J call TRBJ2-7; 10 bases agree with TRBD2. The CDR3 totals 14 residues. After removal of 9 bases from V and 2 bases from J, the junction contained 7 bases not matched to a gene. Germline V gene lookup returns CDR1 SEHNR and CDR2 FQNEAQ (reference sequence). For the CDR3, the DNA is TGTGCCAGTCTCGCTAGCGGGAGCCCCTACGAGCAGTACTTC. Protein product: CASLASGSPYEQYF.

V and J are TRBV9 and TRBJ2-1, with TRBD2 as a possible D gene (7 bases). V shed 0 bases and J shed 4 bases, with 11 bases lying between them. The CDR3 runs to 15 residues. CDR1 is SGDLS, CDR2 YYNGEE, per germline. CDR3 nucleotide sequence: TGTGCCAGCAGCGTAGCGGGGGGCGAATACAATGAGCAGTTCTTC. Its protein is CASSVAGGEYNEQFF.

The gene calls are TRBV27 and TRBJ1-1; D is undetermined. The germline gives CDR1 MNHEY, CDR2 SMNVEV (reference sequence). Trimming took off 3 bases at V and 4 bases at J, with 15 bases between the two ends. The CDR3 totals 15 residues. The CDR3 sequence is CASSFIRGLGTEAFF. CDR3 DNA sequence: TGTGCCAGCAGTTTTATCCGGGGTTTGGGCACTGAAGCTTTCTTT.

In its sample, this clone was seen once. V gene TRBV7-2 combines with J gene TRBJ1-1; D unresolved. The CDR3 has 15 residues. CDR1 and CDR2 (germline): SGHTA, FQGNSA. Trimming pared 5 bases from V and 1 base from J, leaving 14 bases between. For the CDR3, the DNA is TGTGCCAGCAGCATGGAGGTTCTAAGGAACACTGAAGCTTTCTTT. The encoded protein is CASSMEVLRNTEAFF.

The chain uses TRBV2 and TRBJ1-5; D is undetermined. Germline V gene lookup returns CDR1 SNHLY and CDR2 FYNNEI. The V end was cut by 8 bases, the J end by 6 bases, with 14 bases between. The CDR3 is made up of 13 amino acids. The CDR3 bases are TGTGCCAGCCGTGGGGAGAGGAGTCAGCCCCAGCATTTT. This codes for CASRGERSQPQHF. Full variable domain (remainder filled in from reference TRBV2 and TRBJ1-5): EPEVTQTPSHQVTQMGQEVILRCVPISNHLYFYWYRQILGQKVEFLVSFYNNEISEKSEIFDDQFSVERPDGSNFTLKIRSTKLEDSAMYFCASRGERSQPQHFGDGTRLSIL.

J is TRBJ1-1 and V is TRBV7-2; 7 bases match TRBD1. CDR3 size: 15 residues. Germline CDR1 reads SGHTA; CDR2 reads FQGNSA. Trimming took 5 bases from V and 1 from J; bases not matched to a gene: 7. The CDR3 reads CASSPSTGQNTEAFF. DNA of the CDR3: TGTGCCAGCAGCCCCTCGACAGGGCAGAACACTGAAGCTTTCTTT.

The chain recombines TRBV15 with TRBJ2-7; 7 bases map to TRBD1. Germline trimming cut 2 bases from V and 2 bases from J; bases unmatched to any gene: 6. Per germline, CDR1 LNHNV and CDR2 YYDKDF (reference sequence). There are 15 residues in the CDR3. This CDR3 is CATSRTDRTPYEQYF. DNA of the CDR3: TGTGCCACCAGCAGAACGGACAGGACCCCCTACGAGCAGTACTTC.

The chain is built from TRBV30 and TRBJ1-2; D ambiguous. The CDR3 runs 12 residues. Germline V gives CDR1 GTSNPN, CDR2 SVGIG (reference sequence). V was pared by 2 bases and J by 8 bases, with 12 bases between. As DNA, the CDR3 is TGTGCCTGGAGTACCACGCTCAGGGGCTACACCTTC. Its protein is CAWSTTLRGYTF.

In this sample, this clone turned up once. The chain employs TRBV4-3 and TRBJ1-2; 8 bases fit TRBD1. This CDR3 comprises 15 residues. The V and J ends lost 3 bases and 4 bases, in that order; junction bases with no gene match: 7. Germline assignment: CDR1 LGHNA and CDR2 YSLEER. CDR3 in amino acids: CASSQGTGGIYGYTF. The CDR3 region has the DNA TGCGCCAGCAGCCAGGGAACAGGGGGAATCTATGGCTACACCTTC.

The chain combines TRBV27 with TRBJ2-1, with 8 bases that match TRBD2. This CDR3 spans 15 amino acids. V was pared by 1 base and J by 6 bases, with 5 bases of the junction left unmatched. Germline loops: CDR1 MNHEY, CDR2 SMNVEV (reference sequence). CDR3 nucleotides: TGTGCCAGCAGTTTATTAAACGGGAGGGCCAATGAGCAGTTCTTC. Translated, it gives CASSLLNGRANEQFF.

J is TRBJ2-3 and V is TRBV7-3; tentatively, D is TRBD1 (5 bases). In germline, CDR1 is SGHTA, CDR2 FQGTGA. Trimming left V 5 bases short and J 7 bases short, with 16 bases between. This CDR3 comprises 14 residues. The CDR3 region is CASSPFQGVNTQYF. The CDR3 nucleotides are TGTGCCAGCAGCCCGTTTCAGGGTGTAAATACGCAGTATTTT.

The rearrangement joins TRBV11-3 to TRBJ1-1; possible D gene TRBD1, 6 bases. This CDR3 contains 15 residues. In germline, CDR1 is SGHNT, CDR2 YENEEA. V lost 3 bases and J 4 bases, leaving 15 bases between the germline ends. In nucleotides, the CDR3 is TGTGCCAGCAGCTTTTCGGGGGGCGCCGGCACTGAAGCTTTCTTT. Amino acids: CASSFSGGAGTEAFF.

The gene calls are TRBV5-1 and TRBJ2-1, with 13 bases aligning to TRBD2. The CDR3 is 17 amino acids. J gave up 7 bases and V 4 bases, and 11 bases lay outside the gene matches. Germline lookup yields CDR1 SGHRS and CDR2 YFSETQ. The CDR3: CASSPGLAGVLGNEQFF. The CDR3 DNA sequence: TGCGCCAGCAGCCCCGGACTAGCGGGAGTCCTGGGGAATGAGCAGTTCTTC.

A single count supports this clone. The chain joins TRBV11-3 to TRBJ2-1, with D possibly TRBD1 on 5 matching bases. The CDR3 spans 14 residues. The V end was cut by 0 bases, the J end by 3 bases, with 6 bases between. Per germline, CDR1 SGHNT and CDR2 YENEEA. This CDR3 is CASSLDGHYNEQFF. The CDR3, as DNA: TGTGCCAGCAGCTTAGATGGACACTACAATGAGCAGTTCTTC.

The V call is TRBV7-2, the J call TRBJ1-2, with 8 bases matching TRBD1. Germline CDR1 reads SGHTA; CDR2 reads FQGNSA. Trimming at V came to 5 bases and at J to 12 bases, leaving 8 bases not matched to a gene. This CDR3 is 12 amino acids long. The CDR3 nucleotides are TGTGCCAGCAGCCCAGACGGGACAGGACACACCTTC. As protein: CASSPDGTGHTF.

The chain recombines TRBV10-2 with TRBJ1-2; 7 positions agree with TRBD1. Germline lookup yields CDR1 WSHSY and CDR2 SAAADI. V shed 8 bases and J 3 bases; nucleotides not matched to a gene: 6. The CDR3 runs 13 residues. The CDR3 DNA sequence: TGCGCCAGCGGGGGGACAGATTACTATGGCTACACCTTC. Its protein is CASGGTDYYGYTF.

This chain connects TRBV5-1 to TRBJ2-3; 10 positions match TRBD1. Germline V gene sequence: CDR1 SGHRS, CDR2 YFSETQ. V shed 0 bases and J 1 base; nucleotides not matched to a gene: 2. The CDR3 loop spans 16 amino acids. CDR3 region: CASSLVGQGRTDTQYF. CDR3 DNA: TGCGCCAGCAGCTTGGTGGGACAGGGGCGCACAGATACGCAGTATTTT.

The gene calls are TRBV21-1 and TRBJ2-3; no DNA check was done on the table's D call, TRBD1. TRBV21-1 is described as a pseudogene. The CDR3 loop spans 15 amino acids. The CDR3 sequence: CASSAGVVDTDTQYF. Here the CDR3 DNA reads TGTGCCAGCAGCGCAGGGGTTGTAGACACAGATACGCAGTATTTT.

This clone was counted a single time. V gene TRBV27 combines with J gene TRBJ1-2; possible D gene TRBD1, 6 bases. The germline V gene encodes CDR1 MNHEY and CDR2 SMNVEV (reference sequence). Trimming stripped 8 bases from V and 2 bases from J, with 9 bases between. The CDR3 loop spans 12 amino acids. The CDR3 coding sequence is TGTGCCAGCGGAGGACAGAACTATGGCTACACCTTC. Its translation: CASGGQNYGYTF.

The CDR3 loop is CASSVQGAGDTQYF. As DNA, the CDR3 is TGTGCCAGCAGCGTACAGGGGGCCGGAGATACGCAGTATTTT. The gene calls are TRBV5-6 and TRBJ2-3; the match to TRBD1 covers 9 bases. The CDR3 contains 14 residues. Germline V gene data show CDR1 as SGHDT and CDR2 as YYEEEE. V dropped 4 bases and J dropped 5; count of bases not matched to a gene: 5.

The chain joins TRBV7-3 to TRBJ2-6, with a weak D call TRBD2 (7 bases). Trimming pared 6 bases from V and 0 bases from J, leaving 9 bases between. CDR1 and CDR2 (germline): SGHTA, FQGTGA. The CDR3 length is 15 residues. The CDR3 coding sequence is TGTGCCAGCAGGGCGGGGGCCTCTGGGGCCAACGTCCTGACTTTC. It translates to CASRAGASGANVLTF.

This chain links TRBV5-1 with TRBJ2-7, with 8 positions matching TRBD1. The germline V gene encodes CDR1 SGHRS and CDR2 YFSETQ. Trimming cost V 3 bases and J 5 bases; bases outside gene matches: 10. The CDR3 contains 15 residues. The CDR3 DNA is TGCGCCAGCAGCTCCAAAACGAAGACAGGGGACGAGCAGTACTTC. Translated, it gives CASSSKTKTGDEQYF.

A single count supports this clone. The V gene is TRBV7-9, the J gene TRBJ2-7; tentative D call: TRBD2 (5 bases). Trimming took 5 bases from V and 3 from J, leaving 11 bases between them. The CDR3 is 13 residues long. Germline V gene lookup returns CDR1 SEHNR and CDR2 FQNEAQ (reference sequence). This CDR3 is CASSPEGLYEQYF. The CDR3 nucleotides are TGTGCCAGCAGCCCCGAAGGACTCTACGAGCAGTACTTC.

V gene TRBV5-1 combines with J gene TRBJ2-1, with 14 bases that match TRBD2. The V gene end was trimmed by 4 bases and the J gene end by 1 base; junction bases not matched to a gene: 7. Germline V gene lookup returns CDR1 SGHRS and CDR2 YFSETQ. CDR3 length equals 18 residues. The CDR3: CASSPGGLAGASYNEQFF. The CDR3 coding sequence is TGCGCCAGCAGCCCGGGGGGACTAGCGGGGGCGTCCTACAATGAGCAGTTCTTC.

The chain has TRBV19 and TRBJ2-1; perhaps TRBD1 as D (6 bases). Trimming stripped 3 bases from V and 6 bases from J, with 15 bases between. The CDR3 runs to 15 residues. Germline V lookup: CDR1 LNHDA, CDR2 SQIVND (reference sequence). The CDR3 loop is CASSIPQGTVNEQFF. For the CDR3, the DNA is TGTGCCAGTAGTATCCCGCAGGGGACGGTCAATGAGCAGTTCTTC. The whole variable domain, remainder taken from reference TRBV19 and TRBJ2-1, is DGGITQSPKYLFRKEGQNVTLSCEQNLNHDAMYWYRQDPGQGLRLIYYSQIVNDFQKGDIAEGYSVSREKKESFPLTVTSAQKNPTAFYLCASSIPQGTVNEQFFGPGTRLTVL.